The rows below give T cell receptor beta chains drawn from one sample of a study of human T cells and chemical hapten exposure. TCRdb redid the calling of the RACE reads with MiXCR, one entry per CDR3 protein. The sample holds 70,000 or so distinct CDR3 sequences, 11% seen once. Sequences were derived from whole blood, sampled in connection with sensitization to the hapten diphenylcyclopropenone (DPC). These receptor sequences come from a woman between 50 and 59 years old with alopecia areata. Some clones in this sample may be carry-over from other donors' samples. Both conserved end residues are part of each CDR3. The D gene is left open where the match is weak. Only part of the rows carry a size: once, few, many, or a class if the clone is expanded.

D: TRBD2; J: TRBJ2-2; V: TRBV12-3/TRBV12-4; size: few; DNA: TGTGCCAGCAGTTTGACCGGGACTAGCTTTTCCGGGGAGCTGTTTTTT; CDR3: CASSLTGTSFSGELFF
D: -; J: TRBJ2-1; V: TRBV11-1; size: -; DNA: TGTGCCAGCAGCTTGGGGGAGCCCATTTACAATGAGCAGTTCTTC; CDR3: CASSLGEPIYNEQFF
D: -; J: TRBJ2-1; V: TRBV24-1; size: few; DNA: TGTGCCACCAGTGGTCACCCGCGGGGCGGGCGCAATGAGCAGTTCTTC; CDR3: CATSGHPRGGRNEQFF
D: TRBD1; J: TRBJ1-5; V: TRBV28; size: many; DNA: TGTGCCAGCAGTTCACCCGCGGACAGGGGAAGCAATCAGCCCCAGCATTTT; CDR3: CASSSPADRGSNQPQHF
D: -; J: TRBJ2-1; V: TRBV28; size: many; DNA: TGTGCCAGCAGCCAGCGTTGGGTGGAGCAGTTCTTC; CDR3: CASSQRWVEQFF
D: -; J: TRBJ2-7; V: TRBV29-1; size: -; DNA: TGCAGCGTTGGGGCCGGGACAATATCCTACGAGCAGTACTTC; CDR3: CSVGAGTISYEQYF
D: TRBD2; J: TRBJ2-7; V: TRBV2; size: many; DNA: TGTGCCAGCAGCTCCGGGACTATCCGTTCCTACGAGCAGTACTTC; CDR3: CASSSGTIRSYEQYF
D: -; J: TRBJ1-1; V: TRBV20-1; size: many; DNA: TGCAGTGCTAGAAGTCAAGGGCACACTGAAGCTTTCTTT; CDR3: CSARSQGHTEAFF
D: TRBD1; J: TRBJ1-2; V: TRBV6-6; size: -; DNA: TGTGCCAGCAGTTTAGACAGGGTTCGAGACTATGGCTACACCTTC; CDR3: CASSLDRVRDYGYTF
D: -; J: TRBJ2-3; V: TRBV4-1; size: many; DNA: TGCGCCAGCAGCCAAGATCCCCCAACGGCCGCAGATACGCAGTATTTT; CDR3: CASSQDPPTAADTQYF
D: TRBD1; J: TRBJ1-3; V: TRBV6-5; size: many; DNA: TGTGCCAGCCGGGACAGGGGACAAAACACCATATATTTT; CDR3: CASRDRGQNTIYF
D: TRBD1; J: TRBJ1-1; V: TRBV7-9; size: few; DNA: TGTGCCAGCAGCGGAGTGAGGGGGCACACTGAAGCTTTCTTT; CDR3: CASSGVRGHTEAFF
D: -; J: TRBJ2-3; V: TRBV29-1; size: -; DNA: TGCAGCGTTAACTGGGGGCGGACAGATACGCAGTATTTT; CDR3: CSVNWGRTDTQYF
D: TRBD2; J: TRBJ2-3; V: TRBV19; size: many; DNA: TGTGCCAGTAGTATCAGCGGGGGGCCGACAGATACGCAGTATTTT; CDR3: CASSISGGPTDTQYF
D: TRBD2; J: TRBJ2-7; V: TRBV20-1; size: -; DNA: TGCAGTGCTAGAACTCCCTCCCCAGGACTAGCGGGGGGGCTCAACGAGCAGTACTTC; CDR3: CSARTPSPGLAGGLNEQYF
D: -; J: TRBJ2-7; V: TRBV7-6; size: -; DNA: TGTGCCAGCAGCTTCGAGGGATCCGAGCAGTACTTC; CDR3: CASSFEGSEQYF
D: -; J: TRBJ2-2; V: TRBV18; size: many; DNA: TGTGCCAGCTCACCTTGGGACACCCACACCGGGGAGCTGTTTTTT; CDR3: CASSPWDTHTGELFF
D: -; J: TRBJ2-4; V: TRBV29-1; size: -; DNA: TGCGGTTTGTGGTCCAAAAACATTCAGTACTTC; CDR3: CGLWSKNIQYF
D: -; J: TRBJ2-6; V: TRBV10-1; size: -; DNA: TGCGCCAGCACCTTGGGGGCCAGCCCCAGCTCTGGGGCCAACGTCCTGACTTTC; CDR3: CASTLGASPSSGANVLTF
D: -; J: TRBJ1-1; V: TRBV20-1; size: few; DNA: TGCAGTGCTAGAGTTCCTGGAGTGAACACTGAAGCTTTCTTT; CDR3: CSARVPGVNTEAFF
D: -; J: TRBJ1-5; V: TRBV6-1; size: many; DNA: TGTGCCAGCAGCCAGGGGTGGGGCAATCAGCCCCAGCATTTT; CDR3: CASSQGWGNQPQHF
D: TRBD1; J: TRBJ2-2; V: TRBV10-2; size: many; DNA: TGCGCCAGCAGTGAACCTACAGGGGGCTGGGACACCGGGGAGCTGTTTTTT; CDR3: CASSEPTGGWDTGELFF
D: -; J: TRBJ1-1; V: TRBV6-5; size: many; DNA: TGTGCCAGCAGTTATGGAGGCCGAGGCACTGAAGCTTTCTTT; CDR3: CASSYGGRGTEAFF
D: -; J: TRBJ1-2; V: TRBV7-2; size: few; DNA: TGTGCCAGCAGCCAAGGGGGTTCCCCGTACTATGGCTACACCTTC; CDR3: CASSQGGSPYYGYTF
D: TRBD1; J: TRBJ1-3; V: TRBV12-3/TRBV12-4; size: -; DNA: TGTGCCAGCAGTTTAGAGGACAGGGCTGGAAACACCATATATTTT; CDR3: CASSLEDRAGNTIYF
D: -; J: TRBJ2-7; V: TRBV5-1; size: -; DNA: TGCGCCAGCAGCTTGGGGCAGGACACCTACGAGCAGTACTTC; CDR3: CASSLGQDTYEQYF